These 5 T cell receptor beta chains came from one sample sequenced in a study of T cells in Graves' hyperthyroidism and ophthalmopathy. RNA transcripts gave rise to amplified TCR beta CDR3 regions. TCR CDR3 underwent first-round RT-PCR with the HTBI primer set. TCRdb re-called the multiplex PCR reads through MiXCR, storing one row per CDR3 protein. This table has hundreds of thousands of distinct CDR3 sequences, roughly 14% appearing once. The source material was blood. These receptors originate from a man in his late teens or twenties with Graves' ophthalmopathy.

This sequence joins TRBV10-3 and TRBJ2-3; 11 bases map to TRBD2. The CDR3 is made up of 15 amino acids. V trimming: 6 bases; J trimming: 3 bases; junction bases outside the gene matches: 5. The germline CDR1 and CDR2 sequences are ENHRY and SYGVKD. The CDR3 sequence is CAIRIAGGGTDTQYF. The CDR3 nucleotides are TGTGCCATCAGGATAGCGGGAGGGGGTACAGATACGCAGTATTTT.

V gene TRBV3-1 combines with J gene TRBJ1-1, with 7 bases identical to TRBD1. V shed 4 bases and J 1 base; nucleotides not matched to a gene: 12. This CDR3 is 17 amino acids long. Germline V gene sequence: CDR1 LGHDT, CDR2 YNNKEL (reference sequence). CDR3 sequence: CASSRLTRGRENTEAFF. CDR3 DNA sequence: TGTGCCAGCAGCCGTTTGACAAGGGGGCGGGAGAACACTGAAGCTTTCTTT.

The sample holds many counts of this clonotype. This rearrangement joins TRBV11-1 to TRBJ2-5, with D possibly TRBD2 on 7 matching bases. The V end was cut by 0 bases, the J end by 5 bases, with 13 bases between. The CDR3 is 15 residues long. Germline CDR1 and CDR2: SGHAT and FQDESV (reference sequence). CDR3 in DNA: TGTGCCAGCAGCTTAGCGGCGGGGGCCGGGGAGACCCAGTACTTC. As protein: CASSLAAGAGETQYF.

CDR3 bases: TGTGCCAGCAGTGATGACAGGGTGGACTACGAGCAGTTCTTC. Its translation is CASSDDRVDYEQFF. This rearrangement joins TRBV6-1 to TRBJ2-7; the D gene is possibly TRBD1 (7 bases). The J call is uncertain, as TRBJ2-1 better fits the DNA end. The CDR3 has 14 residues. Germline V lookup: CDR1 MNHNS, CDR2 SASEGT.

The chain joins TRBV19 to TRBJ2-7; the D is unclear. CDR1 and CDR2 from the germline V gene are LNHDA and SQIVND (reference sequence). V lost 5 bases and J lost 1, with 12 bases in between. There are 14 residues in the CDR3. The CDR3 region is CASSAVGSSYEQYF. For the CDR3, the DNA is TGTGCCAGTAGTGCGGTCGGCAGTTCCTACGAGCAGTACTTC.